This entry lists 4 T cell receptor beta chains sequenced from one sample in a study of blood T cell repertoires in COVID-19. Generated by immunoSEQ multiplex PCR, the TCRdb table keeps only in-frame clones and is missing some. This table holds about 190,000 clones, roughly 80% found once. The sample comprised peripheral blood. Receptors were obtained from a man aged 60-69 years with active or convalescent COVID-19.

This chain links TRBV3-1 (or the pseudogene TRBV3-2) with TRBJ2-7; 7 positions agree with TRBD1. This CDR3 spans 16 amino acids. CDR1 is LGHDT and CDR2 is YNNKEL in the germline V gene (reference sequence). V lost 1 base to trimming and J lost 0 bases; unmatched junction nucleotides: 6. CDR3 coding DNA: TGTGCCAGCAGCCAAGTGACACAGGGGAGCTCCTACGAGCAGTACTTC. This codes for CASSQVTQGSSYEQYF.

The V call is TRBV5-4, the J call TRBJ2-2, with TRBD2 identical over 7 bases. The germline CDR1 and CDR2 sequences are SGHNT and YYREEE (reference sequence). The CDR3 contains 17 residues. Trimming removed 2 bases from V and 7 bases from J; junction bases left unmatched: 14. The CDR3 loop reads CASSLGFGGSLSGELFF. DNA for the CDR3: TGTGCCAGCAGCTTAGGGTTTGGCGGGAGCCTTAGCGGGGAGCTGTTTTTT.

The rearrangement joins TRBV9 to TRBJ2-7, with 8 bases lining up with TRBD2. Germline assignment: CDR1 SGDLS and CDR2 YYNGEE. V was pared by 0 bases and J by 2 bases, with 4 bases of the junction left unmatched. The CDR3 consists of 15 residues. The CDR3 DNA reads as TGTGCCAGCAGCGTAGGGAGCGGGAGAGCCTACGAGCAGTACTTC. It specifies CASSVGSGRAYEQYF.

This clone was found a few times. This sequence joins TRBV29-1 and TRBJ1-1; 8 bases line up with TRBD1. The trim removed 0 bases at V and 10 bases at J, leaving 10 bases unmatched. The CDR3 has 14 residues. The germline CDR1 and CDR2 sequences are SQVTM and ANQGSEA. CDR3 coding DNA: TGCAGCGTTGAAGATCCCGACAGGGGAGATACAGCTTTCTTT. Protein sequence: CSVEDPDRGDTAFF.